The 23 T cell receptor beta chains reported below all come from one sample, sequenced in a study of identical twins. TCRdb re-derived calls from the 5' RACE reads in MiXCR, one entry per CDR3 protein. Of approximately 670,000 distinct CDR3 sequences in the sample, around 5.7% were seen once. The sample comprised naive T cells sorted from blood. The origin of the receptors is a man younger than 30 in good health.

The chain couples TRBV7-9 to TRBJ2-3, with 10 positions matching TRBD2. Trimming removed 11 bases from V and 2 bases from J; junction bases left unmatched: 7. Germline CDR1 SEHNR, CDR2 FQNEAQ (reference sequence). The CDR3 consists of 14 residues. The CDR3 DNA reads as TGTGCCGGGGAACTAGCGGGATACACAGATACGCAGTATTTT. Amino acid sequence: CAGELAGYTDTQYF.

This clonotype has a count of ten or more. The chain joins TRBV5-1 to TRBJ2-1, with D uncertain. In germline, CDR1 is SGHRS, CDR2 YFSETQ. V was shortened by 2 bases and J by 5 bases, with 17 bases between the two germline ends. The CDR3 length is 16 residues. CDR3 loop: CASSFVGSLGDNEQFF. The CDR3, as DNA: TGCGCCAGCAGCTTTGTTGGCAGTTTGGGTGACAATGAGCAGTTCTTC.

This clonotype was detected ten times or more. The chain is built from TRBV29-1 and TRBJ2-1; D unclear. This CDR3 is built from 13 residues. CDR1 and CDR2 (germline): SQVTM, ANQGSEA. V lost 2 bases and J 3 bases, leaving 8 bases between the germline ends. The chain's CDR3 is CSVERRVYNEQFF. The CDR3 nucleotides are TGCAGCGTTGAAAGGAGAGTCTACAATGAGCAGTTCTTC.

This clonotype was seen repeatedly, ten times or more. J is TRBJ2-7 and V is TRBV28; D gene ambiguous. Germline CDR1 and CDR2: MDHEN and SYDVKM. CDR3 size: 12 residues. Trimming shortened V by 5 bases and J by 2 bases, and 7 bases separated the two germline ends. The CDR3 region has the DNA TGTGCCAGCAGTGTACATGCCTACGAGCAGTACTTC. Its translation is CASSVHAYEQYF.

This clonotype was detected a few times. The V call is TRBV28, the J call TRBJ2-3; D is tentatively TRBD1 or TRBD2 (5 bases each). The CDR3 totals 15 residues. The germline V gene has CDR1 MDHEN and CDR2 SYDVKM. The V gene lost 5 bases and the J gene lost 2 bases, with 14 bases spanning the gap. The chain's CDR3 is CASSVPGPNTDTQYF. DNA of the CDR3: TGTGCCAGCAGTGTACCGGGACCGAACACAGATACGCAGTATTTT.

The V call is TRBV11-1, the J call TRBJ2-6; perhaps D is TRBD1 or TRBD2 (6 bases each). The V gene lost 1 base and the J gene lost 0 bases, with 22 bases spanning the gap. The CDR3 is made up of 21 amino acids. Germline V gene sequence: CDR1 SGHAT, CDR2 FQDESV (reference sequence). CDR3 protein: CASSLGSFAGTLTSGANVLTF. CDR3 bases: TGTGCCAGCAGCTTAGGGAGTTTTGCGGGGACACTTACCTCTGGGGCCAACGTCCTGACTTTC.

This clonotype was found many times. The gene calls are TRBV6-1 and TRBJ2-2; no clear D. Trimming stripped 7 bases from V and 2 bases from J, with 8 bases between. Germline V lookup: CDR1 MNHNS, CDR2 SASEGT. The CDR3 totals 13 residues. The CDR3 loop is CASTDGNTGELFF. The CDR3 DNA reads as TGTGCCAGCACGGACGGAAACACCGGGGAGCTGTTTTTT.

This clonotype appeared a few times. The J gene is TRBJ2-5, the V gene TRBV11-2; D is unclear. Germline CDR1 and CDR2: SGHAT and FQNNGV. The CDR3 has 13 amino acids. V was trimmed by 2 bases and J by 4 bases, leaving 8 bases between them. CDR3 in DNA: TGTGCCAGCAGCTTATGGGCAGGAGAGACCCAGTACTTC. The encoded protein is CASSLWAGETQYF.

Ten or more counts support this clonotype. The chain employs TRBV4-3 and TRBJ2-3, with a tentative D call TRBD2 (5 bases). V shed 4 bases and J shed 4 bases, with 18 bases lying between them. Germline assignment: CDR1 LGHNA and CDR2 YSLEER. This CDR3 spans 16 amino acids. In nucleotides, the CDR3 is TGCGCCAGCAGCCGTTCTGGGGAGAGGCGGTCAGATACGCAGTATTTT. Amino acids: CASSRSGERRSDTQYF.

This clonotype was counted ten times or more. V gene TRBV5-1 combines with J gene TRBJ2-3; no clear D gene. This CDR3 region has 15 residues. Germline CDR1 SGHRS, CDR2 YFSETQ. V dropped 1 base and J dropped 0 bases, with 9 bases sitting between them. The CDR3, as DNA: TGCGCCAGCAGCTTGATTGCGGCTAGCACAGATACGCAGTATTTT. Translating it yields CASSLIAASTDTQYF.

This clonotype was observed at least ten times. The rearrangement links TRBV18 to TRBJ2-7, with a weak D call TRBD1 (5 bases). The CDR3 runs to 15 residues. Per the germline V gene, CDR1 is KGHSH and CDR2 is LQKENI. Trimming pared 3 bases from V and 4 bases from J, leaving 16 bases between. CDR3 region: CASSPRGRVAYEQYF. The DNA of the CDR3 is TGTGCCAGCTCACCCCGAGGCAGGGTTGCATACGAGCAGTACTTC.

This clonotype was counted only a few times. J is TRBJ2-5 and V is TRBV6-6; D gene unclear. CDR3 length: 11 residues. V lost 7 bases to trimming and J lost 2 bases, with 5 bases between them. Germline V gene data show CDR1 as MNHNY and CDR2 as SVGAGI (reference sequence). CDR3 DNA: TGTGCCAGCATGAAACAAGAGACCCAGTACTTC. Protein product: CASMKQETQYF.

This clonotype appeared many times. The V gene is TRBV6-2 or TRBV6-3, the J gene TRBJ1-1; the match to TRBD1 covers 7 bases. Germline V gene lookup returns CDR1 MNHEY and CDR2 SVGEGT. The CDR3 contains 14 residues. With 5 bases clipped from V and 8 bases from J, the junction kept 11 bases outside the gene matches. CDR3 region: CASSTEEGQLEAFF. CDR3 DNA sequence: TGTGCCAGCAGTACAGAAGAGGGACAGTTAGAAGCTTTCTTT.

In its sample, this clonotype was seen many times. The chain has TRBV6-2 or TRBV6-3 and TRBJ2-1; possible D gene TRBD1, 5 bases. The germline V gene encodes CDR1 MNHEY and CDR2 SVGEGT. Trimming stripped 7 bases from V and 3 bases from J, with 10 bases between. The CDR3 has 13 amino acids. This CDR3 is CASTKQDYNEQFF. The CDR3 DNA sequence: TGTGCCAGCACAAAACAGGACTACAATGAGCAGTTCTTC.

This clonotype has a count of ten or more. This chain connects TRBV20-1 to TRBJ2-1; a weak D match, TRBD2 (6 bases). Looked up from germline, CDR1 is DFQATT and CDR2 is SNEGSKA (reference sequence). CDR3 length: 12 amino acids. Here the CDR3 DNA reads TGCAGCGGCAGGGAGGACTACAATGAGCAGTTCTTC. Protein sequence: CSGREDYNEQFF.

The rearrangement links TRBV20-1 to TRBJ2-3; D remains ambiguous. V was trimmed by 4 bases and J by 2 bases, leaving 13 bases between them. The CDR3 consists of 14 residues. CDR1 is DFQATT and CDR2 is SNEGSKA in the germline V gene (reference sequence). CDR3 nucleotide sequence: TGCAGTGCTACTAACCGATTAAACACAGATACGCAGTATTTT. Translation: CSATNRLNTDTQYF.

The chain has TRBV6-2 or TRBV6-3 and TRBJ2-4, with TRBD2 matching 14 bases. There are 19 residues in the CDR3. V dropped 2 bases and J dropped 1; count of bases not matched to a gene: 7. In germline, CDR1 is MNHEY, CDR2 SVGEGT. The CDR3 protein is CASSYPGLAGGLAKNIQYF. In DNA, the CDR3 is TGTGCCAGCAGTTACCCAGGACTAGCGGGAGGCCTGGCCAAAAACATTCAGTACTTC.

The chain uses TRBV2 and TRBJ2-3; D call uncertain. Deletions cut 6 bases from V and 3 bases from J, with 7 bases between. This CDR3 comprises 12 residues. CDR1 and CDR2 from the germline V gene are SNHLY and FYNNEI. The CDR3, as DNA: TGTGCCAGCAGGGGGATTACAGATACGCAGTATTTT. Its translation: CASRGITDTQYF. The variable domain in full, with the rest retrieved from reference TRBV2 and TRBJ2-3, is EPEVTQTPSHQVTQMGQEVILRCVPISNHLYFYWYRQILGQKVEFLVSFYNNEISEKSEIFDDQFSVERPDGSNFTLKIRSTKLEDSAMYFCASRGITDTQYFGPGTRLTVL.

This clonotype was observed many times. The chain joins TRBV5-1 to TRBJ2-3; D unresolved. Trimming pared 3 bases from V and 4 bases from J, leaving 9 bases between. The CDR3 has 13 residues. In germline, CDR1 is SGHRS, CDR2 YFSETQ. The CDR3 reads CASSSSESDTQYF. The CDR3 nucleotides read TGCGCCAGCAGCTCCTCCGAGTCAGATACGCAGTATTTT.

The V gene is TRBV11-2, the J gene TRBJ2-6, with 9 bases matching TRBD2. Germline CDR1 reads SGHAT; CDR2 reads FQNNGV. The length of the CDR3 is 19 residues. The ends lost 6 bases at V and 0 bases at J; junction bases unmatched: 12. This CDR3 is CASRGVSGSVLSGANVLTF. CDR3 in DNA: TGTGCCAGCAGAGGGGTTAGCGGGAGTGTCCTCTCTGGGGCCAACGTCCTGACTTTC.

This clonotype was detected many times. The rearrangement joins TRBV6-1 to TRBJ2-1, with TRBD2 identical over 11 bases. V lost 10 bases to trimming and J lost 8 bases; unmatched junction nucleotides: 7. This CDR3 spans 13 amino acids. The V gene's germline CDR1 is MNHNS and CDR2 SASEGT. The CDR3 sequence: CATLLAGEHEQFF. The CDR3 DNA reads as TGTGCCACCTTACTAGCGGGAGAGCATGAGCAGTTCTTC.

The chain recombines TRBV28 with TRBJ2-5; perhaps TRBD1 as D (5 bases). The CDR3 length is 12 residues. V shed 7 bases and J shed 3 bases, with 9 bases lying between them. From germline, CDR1 is MDHEN and CDR2 SYDVKM. The CDR3 is CASTEGEETQYF. The CDR3, as DNA: TGTGCCAGCACGGAAGGGGAAGAGACCCAGTACTTC.

This chain uses TRBV20-1 with TRBJ2-1; TRBD2 matches 9 bases. J was trimmed by 6 bases and V by 3 bases; bases with no gene match: 6. Germline V lookup: CDR1 DFQATT, CDR2 SNEGSKA (reference sequence). This CDR3 spans 14 amino acids. The CDR3 nucleotides are TGCAGTGCTAGTCGACTAGCGGCCCTCAATGAGCAGTTCTTC. This encodes CSASRLAALNEQFF.